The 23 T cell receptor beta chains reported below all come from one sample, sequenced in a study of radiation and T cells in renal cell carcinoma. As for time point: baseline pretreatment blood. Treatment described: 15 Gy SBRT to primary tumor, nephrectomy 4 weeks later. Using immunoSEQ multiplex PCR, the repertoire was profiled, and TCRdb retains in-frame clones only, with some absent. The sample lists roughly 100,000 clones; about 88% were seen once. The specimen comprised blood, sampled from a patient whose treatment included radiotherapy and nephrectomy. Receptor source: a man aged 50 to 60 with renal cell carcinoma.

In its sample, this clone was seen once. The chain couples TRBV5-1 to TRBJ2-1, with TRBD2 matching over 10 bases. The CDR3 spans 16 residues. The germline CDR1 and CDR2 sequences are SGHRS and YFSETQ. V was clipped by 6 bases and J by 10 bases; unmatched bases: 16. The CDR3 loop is CASTRSSGGISGEQFF. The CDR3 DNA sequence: TGCGCCAGCACCCGATCTAGCGGGGGCATTTCCGGGGAGCAGTTCTTC.

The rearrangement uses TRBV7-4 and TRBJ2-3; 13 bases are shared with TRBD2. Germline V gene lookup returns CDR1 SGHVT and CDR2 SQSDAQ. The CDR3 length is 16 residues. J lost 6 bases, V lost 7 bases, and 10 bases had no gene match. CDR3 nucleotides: TGTGCCAGCACCAATGGACTAGCGGGAGCGCTTGATACGCAGTATTTT. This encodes CASTNGLAGALDTQYF.

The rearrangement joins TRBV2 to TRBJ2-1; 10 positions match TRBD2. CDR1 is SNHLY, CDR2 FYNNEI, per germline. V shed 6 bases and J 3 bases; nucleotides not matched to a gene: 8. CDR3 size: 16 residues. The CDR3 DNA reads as TGTGCCAGCAGGGGGCTAGCGGGAGAATTCTACAATGAGCAGTTCTTC. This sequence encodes CASRGLAGEFYNEQFF.

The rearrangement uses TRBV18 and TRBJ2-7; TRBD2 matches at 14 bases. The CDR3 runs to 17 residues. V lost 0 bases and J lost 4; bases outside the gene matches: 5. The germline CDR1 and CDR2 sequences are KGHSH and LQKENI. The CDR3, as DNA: TGTGCCAGCTCACCACCCGGGACTAGCGGGGGCGGTTACGAGCAGTACTTC. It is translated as CASSPPGTSGGGYEQYF. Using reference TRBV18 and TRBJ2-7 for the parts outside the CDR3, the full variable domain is NAGVMQNPRHLVRRRGQEARLRCSPMKGHSHVYWYRQLPEEGLKFMVYLQKENIIDESGMPKERFSAEFPKEGPSILRIQQVVRGDSAAYFCASSPPGTSGGGYEQYFGPGTRLTVT.

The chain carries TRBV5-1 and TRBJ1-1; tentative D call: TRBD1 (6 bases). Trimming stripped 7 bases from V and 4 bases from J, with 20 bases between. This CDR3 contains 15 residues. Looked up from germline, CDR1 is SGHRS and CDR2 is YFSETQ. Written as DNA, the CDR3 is TGCGCCAGCGCGGAACAGGGTATTGTCGGCACTGAAGCTTTCTTT. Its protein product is CASAEQGIVGTEAFF.

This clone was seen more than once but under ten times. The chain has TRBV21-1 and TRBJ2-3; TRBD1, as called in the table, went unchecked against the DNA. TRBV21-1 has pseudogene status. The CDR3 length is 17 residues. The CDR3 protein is CASSKGTGQGVTDTQYF. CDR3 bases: TGTGCCAGCAGCAAGGGAACCGGACAGGGAGTAACAGATACGCAGTATTTT.

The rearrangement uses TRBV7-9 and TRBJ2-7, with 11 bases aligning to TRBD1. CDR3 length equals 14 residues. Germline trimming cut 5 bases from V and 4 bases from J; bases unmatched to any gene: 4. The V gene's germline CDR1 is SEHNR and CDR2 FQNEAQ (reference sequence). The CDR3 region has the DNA TGTGCCAGCAGCCCCGGACAGGGGGCATACGAGCAGTACTTC. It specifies CASSPGQGAYEQYF.

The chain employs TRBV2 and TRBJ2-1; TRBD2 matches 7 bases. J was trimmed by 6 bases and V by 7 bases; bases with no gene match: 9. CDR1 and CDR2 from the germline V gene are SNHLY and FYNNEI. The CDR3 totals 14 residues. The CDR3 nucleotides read TGTGCCAGCACTCCGGGGACTATCGGCAATGAGCAGTTCTTC. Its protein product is CASTPGTIGNEQFF. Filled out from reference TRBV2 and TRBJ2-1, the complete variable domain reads EPEVTQTPSHQVTQMGQEVILRCVPISNHLYFYWYRQILGQKVEFLVSFYNNEISEKSEIFDDQFSVERPDGSNFTLKIRSTKLEDSAMYFCASTPGTIGNEQFFGPGTRLTVL.

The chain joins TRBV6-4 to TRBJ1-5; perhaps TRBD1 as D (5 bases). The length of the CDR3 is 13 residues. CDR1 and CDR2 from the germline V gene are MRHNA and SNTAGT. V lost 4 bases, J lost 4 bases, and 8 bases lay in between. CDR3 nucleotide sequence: TGTGCCAGCAGTGCGGGGGTGAATCAGCCCCAGCATTTT. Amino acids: CASSAGVNQPQHF.

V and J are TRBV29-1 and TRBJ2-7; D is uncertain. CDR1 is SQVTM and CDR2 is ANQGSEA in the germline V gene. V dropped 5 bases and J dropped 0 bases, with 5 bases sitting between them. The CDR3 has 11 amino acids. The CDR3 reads CSVRSSYEQYF. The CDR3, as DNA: TGCAGCGTTAGGAGCTCCTACGAGCAGTACTTC.

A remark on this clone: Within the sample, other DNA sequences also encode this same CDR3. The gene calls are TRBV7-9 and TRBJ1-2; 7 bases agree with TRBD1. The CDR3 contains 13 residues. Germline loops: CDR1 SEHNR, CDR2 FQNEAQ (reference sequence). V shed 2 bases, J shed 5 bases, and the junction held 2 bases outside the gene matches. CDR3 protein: CASSLTGEYGYTF. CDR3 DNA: TGTGCCAGCAGCTTAACAGGGGAGTATGGCTACACCTTC.

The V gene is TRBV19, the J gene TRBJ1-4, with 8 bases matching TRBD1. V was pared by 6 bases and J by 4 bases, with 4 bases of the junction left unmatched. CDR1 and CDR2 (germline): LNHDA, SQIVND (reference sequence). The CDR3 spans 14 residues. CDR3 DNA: TGTGCCAGTAGCCACACAGGGGGTAATGAAAAACTGTTTTTT. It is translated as CASSHTGGNEKLFF.

CDR3 sequence reads: CASSRGENTEAFF. In DNA form, the CDR3 reads TGTGCCAGCAGTCGAGGGGAGAACACTGAAGCTTTCTTT. V gene TRBV7-9 combines with J gene TRBJ1-1, with D possibly matching TRBD1 (5 bases). The CDR3 loop spans 13 amino acids. Per the germline V gene, CDR1 is SEHNR and CDR2 is FQNEAQ (reference sequence). The germline V and J ends were trimmed by 6 bases and 1 base, with 9 bases remaining between them. Using reference TRBV7-9 and TRBJ1-1 for the parts outside the CDR3, the full variable domain is DTGVSQNPRHKITKRGQNVTFRCDPISEHNRLYWYRQTLGQGPEFLTYFQNEAQLEKSRLLSDRFSAERPKGSFSTLEIQRTEQGDSAMYLCASSRGENTEAFFGQGTRLTVV.

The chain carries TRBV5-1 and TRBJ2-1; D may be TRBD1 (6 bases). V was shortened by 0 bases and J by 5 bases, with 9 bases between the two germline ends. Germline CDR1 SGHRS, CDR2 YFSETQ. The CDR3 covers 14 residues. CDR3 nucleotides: TGCGCCAGCAGCTTGGTAACAGGGAACAATGAGCAGTTCTTC. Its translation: CASSLVTGNNEQFF.

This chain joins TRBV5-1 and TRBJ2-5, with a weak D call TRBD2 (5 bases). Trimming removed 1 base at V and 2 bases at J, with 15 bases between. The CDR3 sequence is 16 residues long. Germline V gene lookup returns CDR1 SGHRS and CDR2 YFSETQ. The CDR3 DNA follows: TGCGCCAGCAGCTTGCAGAGGGTAATTGGTCAAGAGACCCAGTACTTC. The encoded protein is CASSLQRVIGQETQYF.

The CDR3 reads CASSLGVENEKLFF. Written as DNA, the CDR3 is TGCGCCAGCAGCTTGGGAGTCGAAAATGAAAAACTGTTTTTT. The genes are TRBV5-1 and TRBJ1-4; D remains unclear. CDR3 length equals 14 residues. V dropped 0 bases and J dropped 5 bases, with 8 bases sitting between them. Germline values: CDR1 SGHRS, CDR2 YFSETQ.

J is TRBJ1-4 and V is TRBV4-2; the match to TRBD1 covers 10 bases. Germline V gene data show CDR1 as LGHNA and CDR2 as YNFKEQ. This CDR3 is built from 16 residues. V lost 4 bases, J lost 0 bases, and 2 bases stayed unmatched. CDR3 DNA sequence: TGTGCCAGCAGCCGGGACAGGGGTGCAACTAATGAAAAACTGTTTTTT. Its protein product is CASSRDRGATNEKLFF.

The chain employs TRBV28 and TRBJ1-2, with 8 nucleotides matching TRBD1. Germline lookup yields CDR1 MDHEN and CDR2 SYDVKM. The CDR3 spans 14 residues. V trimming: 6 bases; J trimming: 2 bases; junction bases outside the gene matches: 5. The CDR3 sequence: CASRPSGGNYGYTF. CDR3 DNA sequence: TGTGCCAGCAGGCCTTCAGGGGGCAACTATGGCTACACCTTC.

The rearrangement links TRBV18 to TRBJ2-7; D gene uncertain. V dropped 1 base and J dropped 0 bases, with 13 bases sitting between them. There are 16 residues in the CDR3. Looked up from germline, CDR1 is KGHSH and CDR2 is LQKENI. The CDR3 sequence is CASSPQPAQSSYEQYF. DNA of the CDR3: TGTGCCAGCTCACCACAGCCAGCCCAGAGCTCCTACGAGCAGTACTTC.

CDR3 residues: CASSTGGATFGYTF. DNA of the CDR3: TGTGCCAGCAGTACAGGGGGCGCGACCTTTGGCTACACCTTC. This sequence joins TRBV28 and TRBJ1-2; 9 bases are shared with TRBD1. V lost 5 bases to trimming and J lost 7 bases; unmatched junction nucleotides: 8. This CDR3 comprises 14 residues. CDR1 is MDHEN and CDR2 is SYDVKM in the germline V gene.

In DNA form, the CDR3 reads TGTGCCAGCTCACCAGGACAGGGGGCGAGTGAAGCTTTCTTT. Its translation is CASSPGQGASEAFF. The chain couples TRBV18 to TRBJ1-1; TRBD1 aligns across 11 bases. There are 14 residues in the CDR3. Germline CDR1 reads KGHSH; CDR2 reads LQKENI. Trimming cost V 2 bases and J 7 bases; bases outside gene matches: 3.

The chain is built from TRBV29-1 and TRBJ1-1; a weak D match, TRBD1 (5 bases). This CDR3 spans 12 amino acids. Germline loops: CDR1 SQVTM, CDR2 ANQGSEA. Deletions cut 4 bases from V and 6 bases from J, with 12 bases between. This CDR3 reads CSVAGGGAEAFF. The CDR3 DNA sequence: TGCAGCGTTGCGGGGGGTGGTGCTGAAGCTTTCTTT.

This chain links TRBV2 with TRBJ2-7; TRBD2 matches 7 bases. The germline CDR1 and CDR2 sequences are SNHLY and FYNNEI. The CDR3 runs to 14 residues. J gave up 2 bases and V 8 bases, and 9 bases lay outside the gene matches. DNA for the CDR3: TGTGCCAGCTTGTGGGCTAGCGGAACCTACGAGCAGTACTTC. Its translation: CASLWASGTYEQYF.